This record covers a single TCR beta chain. No antigen is known for it. One base away there is no much larger clone; base qualities are not given. The data derive from a study of T cell responses to AZD1222 COVID-19 vaccine (dated by TCRdb to the early 2020s). Study-level background: AZD1222 recipients with second doses at about 4 weeks or about 12 weeks were pooled, because spike-specific TCR depth and breadth did not differ between schedules. Trial participants were enrolled into age subgroups of 18-55, 56-69 and 70-plus years, which contained approximately 150, 30 and 60 TCR-sequenced participants, respectively. A total of 233 trial participants underwent TCR sequencing, of whom some 210 received two doses of AZD1222 and about 25 received two doses of the MenACWY control vaccine.

Trimmed from V: 8 bases; trimmed from J: 6 bases; junction bases lacking a gene match: 6. The CDR3 runs 13 amino acids, cysteine and phenylalanine included. Solely the CDR3 DNA is kept, with 39 bases framed from the first base. The germline V gene supplies CDR1 ENHRY and CDR2 SYGVKD. The study at large found these results: Reportedly, close to half of the unique spike-specific TCRs recognized epitopes lying outside the regions that are mutated in the B.1.351 and B.1.1.7 variants. Participants were mostly white British and included more females than males, and it was suggested by the authors that clonal diversity may have been underestimated. Because no day 14 peak-response samples were available, the repertoires could be characterized only after the peak T cell response. The 56-69-year group was small, and its depth increase did not reach significance, likely because of low power. Conclusions about previously exposed vaccinees are limited, since just 5 or 6 AZD1222 recipients were seropositive for SARS-CoV-2 at baseline. After two AZD1222 doses, both the breadth and the depth of spike-specific TCRs were significantly higher than at day 0 and than in MenACWY recipients. The vaccine-associated CD4 TCRs covered the entire spike protein, and the dominant responses fell in regions 160-218 and 743-854.

The sample's time point label, in plain terms: baseline before first vaccination. Vaccinee samples came from UK trials COV001 and COV002, including a single-blind randomized controlled phase 2/3 trial of AZD1222 (ChAdOx1 nCoV-19) in healthy adults. Trial participant PBMC samples were collected at day 0 and day 28 after the second dose for TCRbeta chain sequencing. The CDR3 regions of human TCRbeta chains were analyzed by immunosequencing. The authors' pipeline ran thus. TCRs in the repertoires were matched against a reference library of SARS-CoV-2-specific TCRs that had been generated with the MIRA antigen-specificity platform. Breadth meant the fraction of unique TCRs that were SARS-CoV-2-associated, whereas depth meant the fraction of total T cells that were SARS-CoV-2-associated. Using the MIRA data, every spike-specific TCR was mapped to the spike region that the TCR reacted to and assigned to either a CD4 or a CD8 class. Log10-transformed breadth and depth values were compared by one-way ANOVA with Sidak's multiple comparisons tests. TCRdb re-hosts the immuneACCESS table, in-frame sequences only. Its copies lack some clones; in the studies checked, an unresolved V gene accounts for under half of them, and the cause for the rest is not known. V and J calls and clone size are given by that table; D and trimming were obtained from the DNA. The sample contains 150,000 to 200,000 clones, 85% to 90% of them found a single time. The ten largest clones add up to around 5.8% of the sample.

The sequencing here drew on peripheral blood, taken on day 0 of AZD1222 vaccination. This TCR was sampled from an adult in good health. The sequence joins TRBV10-3 to TRBJ1-4, with 7 middle bases fitting TRBD1. CDR3 reads: CAIGGTADEKLFF. The nucleotide sequence is given as TGTGCCATCGGGGGGACAGCCGATGAAAAACTGTTTTTT.